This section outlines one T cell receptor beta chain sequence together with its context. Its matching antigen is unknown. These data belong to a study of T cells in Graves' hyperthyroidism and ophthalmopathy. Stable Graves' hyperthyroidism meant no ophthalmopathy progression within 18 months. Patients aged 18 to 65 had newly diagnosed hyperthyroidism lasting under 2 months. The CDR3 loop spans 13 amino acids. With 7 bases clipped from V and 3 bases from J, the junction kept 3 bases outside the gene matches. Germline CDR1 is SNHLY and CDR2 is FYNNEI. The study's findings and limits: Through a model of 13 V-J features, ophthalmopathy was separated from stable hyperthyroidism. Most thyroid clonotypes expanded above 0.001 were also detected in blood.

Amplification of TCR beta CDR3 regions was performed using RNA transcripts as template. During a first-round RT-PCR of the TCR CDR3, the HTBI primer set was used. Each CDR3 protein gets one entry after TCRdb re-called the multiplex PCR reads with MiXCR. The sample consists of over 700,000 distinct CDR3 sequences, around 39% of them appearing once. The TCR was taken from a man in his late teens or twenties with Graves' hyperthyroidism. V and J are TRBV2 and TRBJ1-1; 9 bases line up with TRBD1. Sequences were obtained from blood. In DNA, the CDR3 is TGTGCCAGCAACCGGGACAGGGACACTGAAGCTTTCTTT. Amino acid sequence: CASNRDRDTEAFF.